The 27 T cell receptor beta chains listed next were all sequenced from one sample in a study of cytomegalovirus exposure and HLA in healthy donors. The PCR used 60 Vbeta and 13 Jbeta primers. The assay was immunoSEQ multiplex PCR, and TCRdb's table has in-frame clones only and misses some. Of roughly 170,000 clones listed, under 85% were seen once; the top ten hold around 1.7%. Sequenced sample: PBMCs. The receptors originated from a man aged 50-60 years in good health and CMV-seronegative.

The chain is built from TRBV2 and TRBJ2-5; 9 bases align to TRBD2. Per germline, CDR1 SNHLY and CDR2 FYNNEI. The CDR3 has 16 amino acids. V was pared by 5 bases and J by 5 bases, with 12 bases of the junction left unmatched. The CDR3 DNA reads TGTGCCAGCAGTAGCGGGGGGAGGCTACGAGGGGAGACCCAGTACTTC. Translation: CASSSGGRLRGETQYF.

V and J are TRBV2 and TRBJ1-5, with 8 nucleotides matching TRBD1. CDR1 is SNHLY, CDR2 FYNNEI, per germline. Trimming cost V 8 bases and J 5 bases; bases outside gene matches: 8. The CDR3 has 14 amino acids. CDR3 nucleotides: TGTGCCAGCTCGAGGACAGGGAATTATCAGCCCCAGCATTTT. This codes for CASSRTGNYQPQHF.

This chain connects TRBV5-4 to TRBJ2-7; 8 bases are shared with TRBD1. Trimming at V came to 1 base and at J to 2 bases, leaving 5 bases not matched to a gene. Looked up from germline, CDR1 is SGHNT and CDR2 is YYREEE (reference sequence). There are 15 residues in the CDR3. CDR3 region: CASSLRTGNTYEQYF. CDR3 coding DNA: TGTGCCAGCAGCTTGAGGACAGGGAATACCTACGAGCAGTACTTC.

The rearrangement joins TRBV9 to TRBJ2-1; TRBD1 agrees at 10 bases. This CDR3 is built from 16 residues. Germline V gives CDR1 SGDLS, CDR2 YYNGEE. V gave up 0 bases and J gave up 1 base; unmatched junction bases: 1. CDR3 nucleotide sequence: TGTGCCAGCAGCGTAGGGGGACAGGGGTCCTACAATGAGCAGTTCTTC. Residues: CASSVGGQGSYNEQFF.

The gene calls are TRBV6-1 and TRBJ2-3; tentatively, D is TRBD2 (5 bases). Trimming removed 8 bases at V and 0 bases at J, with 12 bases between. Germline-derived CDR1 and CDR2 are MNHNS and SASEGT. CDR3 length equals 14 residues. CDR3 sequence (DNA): TGTGCCAGCTCTGCTAGCCTCAGCACAGATACGCAGTATTTT. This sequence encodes CASSASLSTDTQYF.

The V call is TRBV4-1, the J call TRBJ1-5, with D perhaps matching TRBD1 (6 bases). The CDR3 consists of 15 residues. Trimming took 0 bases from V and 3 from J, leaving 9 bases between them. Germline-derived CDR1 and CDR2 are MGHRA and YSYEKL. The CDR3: CASSQDHRANQPQHF. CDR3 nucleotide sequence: TGCGCCAGCAGCCAAGATCACAGGGCCAATCAGCCCCAGCATTTT.

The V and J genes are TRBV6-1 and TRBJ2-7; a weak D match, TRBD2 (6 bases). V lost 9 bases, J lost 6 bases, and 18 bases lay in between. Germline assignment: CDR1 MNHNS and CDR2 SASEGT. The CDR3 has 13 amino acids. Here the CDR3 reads CASKGGVSLEQYF. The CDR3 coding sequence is TGTGCCAGTAAGGGCGGGGTTTCCCTCGAGCAGTACTTC.

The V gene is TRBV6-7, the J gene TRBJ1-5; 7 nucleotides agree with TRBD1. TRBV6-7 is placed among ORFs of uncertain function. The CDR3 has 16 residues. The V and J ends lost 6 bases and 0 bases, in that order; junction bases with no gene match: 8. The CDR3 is CASSRGQEHSNQPQHF. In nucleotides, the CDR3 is TGTGCCAGCAGCCGCGGACAGGAACATAGCAATCAGCCCCAGCATTTT.

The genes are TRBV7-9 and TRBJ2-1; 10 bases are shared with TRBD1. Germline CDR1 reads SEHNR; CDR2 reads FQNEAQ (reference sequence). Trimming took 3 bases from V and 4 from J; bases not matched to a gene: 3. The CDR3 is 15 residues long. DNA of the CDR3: TGTGCCAGCAGCTTGGGACAGGGGTTGTACAATGAGCAGTTCTTC. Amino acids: CASSLGQGLYNEQFF.

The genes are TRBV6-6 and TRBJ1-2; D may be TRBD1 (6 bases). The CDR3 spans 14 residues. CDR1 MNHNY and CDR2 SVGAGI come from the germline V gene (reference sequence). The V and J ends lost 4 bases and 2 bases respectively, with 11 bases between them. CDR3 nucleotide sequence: TGTGCCAGCAGTTTATACAGGGCGAACTATGGCTACACCTTC. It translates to CASSLYRANYGYTF.

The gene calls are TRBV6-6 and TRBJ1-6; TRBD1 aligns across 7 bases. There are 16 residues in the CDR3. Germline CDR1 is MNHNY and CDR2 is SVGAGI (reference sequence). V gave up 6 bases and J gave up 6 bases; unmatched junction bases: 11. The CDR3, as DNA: TGTGCCAGCAGGAAGAGGACAGGAAGGGGTAATTCACCCCTCCACTTT. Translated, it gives CASRKRTGRGNSPLHF.

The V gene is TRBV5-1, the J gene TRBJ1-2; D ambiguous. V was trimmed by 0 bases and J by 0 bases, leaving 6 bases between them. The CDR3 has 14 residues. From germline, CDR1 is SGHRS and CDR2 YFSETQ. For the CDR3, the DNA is TGCGCCAGCAGCTTGGACCGAGCTAACTATGGCTACACCTTC. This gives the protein CASSLDRANYGYTF.

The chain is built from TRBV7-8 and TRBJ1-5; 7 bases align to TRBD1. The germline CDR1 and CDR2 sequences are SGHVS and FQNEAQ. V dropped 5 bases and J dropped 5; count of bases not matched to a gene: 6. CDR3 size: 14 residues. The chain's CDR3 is CASSQGQQHQPQHF. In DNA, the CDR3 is TGTGCCAGCAGCCAGGGACAGCAGCATCAGCCCCAGCATTTT. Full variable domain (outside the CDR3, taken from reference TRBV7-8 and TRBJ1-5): GAGVSQSPRYKVAKRGQDVALRCDPISGHVSLFWYQQALGQGPEFLTYFQNEAQLDKSGLPSDRFFAERPEGSVSTLKIQRTQQEDSAVYLCASSQGQQHQPQHFGDGTRLSIL.

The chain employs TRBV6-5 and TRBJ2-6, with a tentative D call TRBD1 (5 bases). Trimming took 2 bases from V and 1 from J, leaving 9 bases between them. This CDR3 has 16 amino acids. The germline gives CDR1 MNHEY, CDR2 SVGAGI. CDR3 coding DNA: TGTGCCAGCAGTTACACAGGCCAGTCTGGGGCCAACGTCCTGACTTTC. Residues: CASSYTGQSGANVLTF.

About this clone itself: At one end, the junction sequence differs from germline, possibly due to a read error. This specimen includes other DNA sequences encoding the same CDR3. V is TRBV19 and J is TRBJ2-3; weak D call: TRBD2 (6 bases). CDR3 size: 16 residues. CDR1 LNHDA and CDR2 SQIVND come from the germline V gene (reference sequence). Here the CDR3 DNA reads TGTGCCAGTAGTACACGAACTAGCTCATCGGGAGATACGCAATATTTT. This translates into CASSTRTSSSGDTQYF.

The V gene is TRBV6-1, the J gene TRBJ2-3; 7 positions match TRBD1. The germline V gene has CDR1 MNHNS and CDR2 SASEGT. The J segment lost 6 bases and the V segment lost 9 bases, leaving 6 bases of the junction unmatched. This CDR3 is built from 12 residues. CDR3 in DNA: TGTGCCAGTGACAGGGACGGGGATACGCAGTATTTT. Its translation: CASDRDGDTQYF.

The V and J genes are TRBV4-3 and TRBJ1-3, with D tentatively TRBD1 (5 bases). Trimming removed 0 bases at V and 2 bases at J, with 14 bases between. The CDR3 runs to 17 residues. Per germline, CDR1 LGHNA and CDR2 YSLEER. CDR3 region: CASSQDAGVSAGNTIYF. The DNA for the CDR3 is TGCGCCAGCAGCCAAGATGCGGGGGTATCAGCTGGAAACACCATATATTTT.

This CDR3 reads CASIPGGLNTEAFF. CDR3 sequence (DNA): TGTGCCAGCATTCCAGGGGGGCTGAACACTGAAGCTTTCTTT. V and J are TRBV6-5 and TRBJ1-1; TRBD1 agrees at 7 bases. This CDR3 is 14 amino acids long. Germline CDR1 is MNHEY and CDR2 is SVGAGI. V lost 7 bases, J lost 0 bases, and 5 bases stayed unmatched.

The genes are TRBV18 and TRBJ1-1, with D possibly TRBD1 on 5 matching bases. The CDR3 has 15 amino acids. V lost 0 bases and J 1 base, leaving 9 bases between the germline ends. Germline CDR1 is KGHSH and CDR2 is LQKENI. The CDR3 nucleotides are TGTGCCAGCTCACCACCAATGACAGCGAACACTGAAGCTTTCTTT. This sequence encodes CASSPPMTANTEAFF.

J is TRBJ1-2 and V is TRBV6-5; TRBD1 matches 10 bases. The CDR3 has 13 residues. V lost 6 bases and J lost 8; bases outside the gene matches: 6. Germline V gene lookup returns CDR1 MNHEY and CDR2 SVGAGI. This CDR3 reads CASSYRDRGGYTF. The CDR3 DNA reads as TGTGCCAGCAGCTACCGGGACAGGGGAGGCTACACCTTC.

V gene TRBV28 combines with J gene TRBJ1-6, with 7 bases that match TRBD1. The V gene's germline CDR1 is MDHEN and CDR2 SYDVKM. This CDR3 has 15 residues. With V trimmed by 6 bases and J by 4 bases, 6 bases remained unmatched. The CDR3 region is CASRPGQWYNSPLHF. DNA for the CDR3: TGTGCCAGCAGGCCGGGACAGTGGTATAATTCACCCCTCCACTTT.

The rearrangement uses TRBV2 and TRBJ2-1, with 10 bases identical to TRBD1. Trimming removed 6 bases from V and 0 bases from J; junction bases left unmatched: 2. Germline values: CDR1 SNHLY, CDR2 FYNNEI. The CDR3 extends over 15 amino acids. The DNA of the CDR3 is TGTGCCAGCAGCGGACAGGGGGGCTCCTACAATGAGCAGTTCTTC. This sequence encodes CASSGQGGSYNEQFF.

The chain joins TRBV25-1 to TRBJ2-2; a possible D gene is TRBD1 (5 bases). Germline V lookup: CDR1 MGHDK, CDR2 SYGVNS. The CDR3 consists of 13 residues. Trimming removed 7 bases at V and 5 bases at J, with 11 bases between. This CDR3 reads CASTLGVTGELFF. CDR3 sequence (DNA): TGTGCCAGCACCCTAGGGGTGACCGGGGAGCTGTTTTTT.

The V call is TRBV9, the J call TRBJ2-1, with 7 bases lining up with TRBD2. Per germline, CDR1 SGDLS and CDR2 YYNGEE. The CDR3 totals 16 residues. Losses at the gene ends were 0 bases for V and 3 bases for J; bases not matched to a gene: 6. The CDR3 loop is CASSVEGSGNYNEQFF. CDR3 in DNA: TGTGCCAGCAGCGTAGAGGGGAGCGGGAACTACAATGAGCAGTTCTTC.

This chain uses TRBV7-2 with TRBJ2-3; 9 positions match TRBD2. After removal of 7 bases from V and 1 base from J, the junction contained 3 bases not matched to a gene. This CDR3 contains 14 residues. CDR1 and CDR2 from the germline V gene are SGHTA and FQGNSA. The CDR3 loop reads CASKRGDRTDTQYF. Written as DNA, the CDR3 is TGTGCCAGCAAGCGGGGGGACCGCACAGATACGCAGTATTTT.

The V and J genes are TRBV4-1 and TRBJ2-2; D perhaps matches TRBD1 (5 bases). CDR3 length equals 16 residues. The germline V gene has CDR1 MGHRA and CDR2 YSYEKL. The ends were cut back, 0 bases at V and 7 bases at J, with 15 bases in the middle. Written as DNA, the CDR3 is TGCGCCAGCAGCCAAGATTGGCCAGGGATAATCGGGGAGCTGTTTTTT. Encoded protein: CASSQDWPGIIGELFF.

As DNA, the CDR3 is TGCGCCAGCAGCTTGGTGGCTAGCGGGGGGGCAGATACGCAGTATTTT. Its translation is CASSLVASGGADTQYF. This rearrangement joins TRBV5-1 to TRBJ2-3, with 12 positions matching TRBD2. Germline CDR1 is SGHRS and CDR2 is YFSETQ. Germline trimming cut 0 bases from V and 4 bases from J; bases unmatched to any gene: 3. There are 16 residues in the CDR3.